Listed here are 5 T cell receptor beta chains from one sample, sequenced in a study of shared clonotypes between healthy human individuals. Measured with immunoSEQ multiplex PCR; TCRdb has only the in-frame clones, and not every one. Among approximately 2.1 million clones listed, 93% were seen once. Sequenced material: naive CD4+ T cells from PBMCs. Subset indicated: CD45RA+ positively selected. These receptors all come from a man aged 18-30 years in good health. Some clones in this sample may be carry-over from other donors' samples.

The chain uses TRBV30 and TRBJ1-3, with TRBD1 matching 8 bases. The length of the CDR3 is 13 residues. The germline V gene encodes CDR1 GTSNPN and CDR2 SVGIG (reference sequence). Losses at the gene ends were 3 bases for V and 4 bases for J; bases not matched to a gene: 2. For the CDR3, the DNA is TGTGCCTGGAGAGGGACAGGAGGAAACACCATATATTTT. It encodes CAWRGTGGNTIYF. Combining the CDR3 with reference TRBV30 and TRBJ1-3 gives the whole variable domain SQTIHQWPATLVQPVGSPLSLECTVEGTSNPNLYWYRQAAGRGLQLLFYSVGIGQISSEVPQNLSASRPQDRQFILSSKKLLLSDSGFYLCAWRGTGGNTIYFGEGSWLTVV.

This chain connects TRBV5-1 to TRBJ2-3, with D perhaps being TRBD1 or TRBD2 (6 bases each). CDR1 is SGHRS, CDR2 YFSETQ, per germline. The length of the CDR3 is 16 residues. V was pared by 3 bases and J by 4 bases, with 18 bases between. In DNA form, the CDR3 reads TGCGCCAGCAGCTCGCTCAAGGGGGGTCTCGCAGATACGCAGTATTTT. The encoded protein is CASSSLKGGLADTQYF. Full variable domain (rest looked up from reference TRBV5-1 and TRBJ2-3): KAGVTQTPRYLIKTRGQQVTLSCSPISGHRSVSWYQQTPGQGLQFLFEYFSETQRNKGNFPGRFSGRQFSNSRSEMNVSTLELGDSALYLCASSSLKGGLADTQYFGPGTRLTVL.

The chain combines TRBV19 with TRBJ1-5; D is perhaps TRBD1 (5 bases). The V gene lost 3 bases and the J gene lost 7 bases, with 10 bases spanning the gap. There are 13 residues in the CDR3. Germline V CDR1 and CDR2: LNHDA, SQIVND (reference sequence). CDR3 in DNA: TGTGCCAGTAGTATTATGGGGGACCAGCCCCAGCATTTT. Translation: CASSIMGDQPQHF.

The count of this clone is one. The gene calls are TRBV27 and TRBJ2-7; TRBD2 agrees at 10 bases. The trim removed 3 bases at V and 4 bases at J, leaving 12 bases unmatched. Germline assignment: CDR1 MNHEY and CDR2 SMNVEV (reference sequence). The CDR3 is 17 amino acids. The CDR3 DNA reads as TGTGCCAGCAGTTTCCAACCGAGCGGGAGGGCCATTTACGAGCAGTACTTC. As protein: CASSFQPSGRAIYEQYF.

The chain carries TRBV28 and TRBJ2-5; D not resolved. Per germline, CDR1 MDHEN and CDR2 SYDVKM. CDR3 length: 12 amino acids. The V end lost 7 bases, the J end lost 2 bases, and 8 bases lay between the germline ends. CDR3 region: CASISDQETQYF. Here the CDR3 DNA reads TGTGCCAGCATCTCAGATCAAGAGACCCAGTACTTC.